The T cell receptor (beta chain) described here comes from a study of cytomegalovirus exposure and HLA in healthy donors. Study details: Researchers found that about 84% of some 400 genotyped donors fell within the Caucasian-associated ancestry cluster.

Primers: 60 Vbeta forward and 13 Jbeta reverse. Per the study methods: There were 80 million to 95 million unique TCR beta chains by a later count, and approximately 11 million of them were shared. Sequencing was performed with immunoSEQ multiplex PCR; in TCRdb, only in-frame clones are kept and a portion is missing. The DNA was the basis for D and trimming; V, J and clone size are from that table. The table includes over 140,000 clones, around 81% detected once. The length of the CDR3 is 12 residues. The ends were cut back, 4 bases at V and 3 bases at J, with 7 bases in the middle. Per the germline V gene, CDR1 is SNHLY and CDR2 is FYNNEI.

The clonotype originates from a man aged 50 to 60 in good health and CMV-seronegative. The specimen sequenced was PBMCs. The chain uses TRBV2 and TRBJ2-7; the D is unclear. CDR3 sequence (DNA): TGTGCCAGCAGTGTAGCCCGCTACGAGCAGTACTTC. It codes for CASSVARYEQYF.